This T cell receptor beta chain was recovered during a study of cytotoxic CD8 clonotypes in ibrutinib-treated CLL. Study-level information: Responses comprised about 24 partial and 2 complete; at median roughly 64 months, approximately 15 remained remitted and some twelve progressed. Sample averages reached 255,043 productive templates and roughly 96,000 productive rearrangements.

Using immunoSEQ multiplex PCR, the repertoire was profiled, and TCRdb retains in-frame clones only, with some absent. This table has 140,000 to 150,000 clones, 76% appearing once. The germline gives CDR1 SGHTA, CDR2 FQGNSA. V lost 1 base, J lost 1 base, and 10 bases lay in between. This CDR3 region has 15 residues. Study results and limitations: Clonality was higher at baseline than in age-matched healthy donors and tracked circulating CD8+ T-cell counts. Public clonotypes, rarely seen, contracted or held steady on treatment.

With regard to this clone: The antigen is undetermined.

The chain recombines TRBV7-2 with TRBJ1-1; D not certain. The TCR sequence derives from a human donor with chronic lymphocytic leukemia. Source: PBMCs, taken after 24 months of ibrutinib treatment. The CDR3 is CASSLVWQTNTEAFF. The CDR3 nucleotides read TGTGCCAGCAGCTTAGTCTGGCAGACGAACACTGAAGCTTTCTTT.